The 29 T cell receptor beta chains reported below all come from one sample, sequenced in a study of cytomegalovirus exposure and HLA in healthy donors. TCRdb's table, derived via immunoSEQ multiplex PCR, lists solely in-frame clones and lacks some. Found here are more than 85,000 clones, 80% to 95% of them singletons; the top ten hold approximately 1.1%. Sequenced input: PBMCs. The origin of the receptors is a woman in her 30s in good health and CMV-seropositive.

The chain uses TRBV30 and TRBJ1-1, with a possible D match to TRBD1 (5 bases). Looked up from germline, CDR1 is GTSNPN and CDR2 is SVGIG (reference sequence). V gave up 7 bases and J gave up 1 base, with 13 bases separating them. The CDR3 extends over 13 amino acids. This CDR3 reads CASQWRGNTEAFF. CDR3 sequence (DNA): TGTGCCTCCCAATGGAGGGGGAACACTGAAGCTTTCTTT.

This rearrangement joins TRBV15 to TRBJ2-1; 11 bases are shared with TRBD2. CDR1 is LNHNV and CDR2 is YYDKDF in the germline V gene (reference sequence). Trimming at V came to 3 bases and at J to 4 bases, leaving 8 bases not matched to a gene. This CDR3 contains 17 residues. This CDR3 is CATSRVLAGGKYNEQFF. DNA of the CDR3: TGTGCCACCAGCAGGGTGCTAGCGGGAGGAAAGTACAATGAGCAGTTCTTC.

The chain links TRBV7-9 to TRBJ2-1; D possibly corresponds to TRBD1 (5 bases). The V end was cut by 6 bases, the J end by 12 bases, with 15 bases between. The CDR3 has 12 amino acids. Germline CDR1 reads SEHNR; CDR2 reads FQNEAQ (reference sequence). The CDR3: CASSLGAGGQFF. The CDR3 nucleotides are TGTGCCAGCAGTCTAGGGGCTGGTGGGCAGTTCTTC.

The gene calls are TRBV19 and TRBJ2-7; 7 bases map to TRBD1. The germline V gene encodes CDR1 LNHDA and CDR2 SQIVND (reference sequence). The ends lost 3 bases at V and 2 bases at J; junction bases unmatched: 10. This CDR3 has 16 amino acids. CDR3 sequence: CASSMRLGTGAYEQYF. The DNA for the CDR3 is TGTGCCAGTAGTATGAGGCTCGGAACAGGGGCCTACGAGCAGTACTTC.

This chain joins TRBV28 and TRBJ2-7, with 8 bases that match TRBD2. The J segment lost 4 bases and the V segment lost 5 bases, leaving 10 bases of the junction unmatched. The CDR3 contains 15 residues. In germline, CDR1 is MDHEN, CDR2 SYDVKM. The CDR3, as DNA: TGTGCCAGCAGTCAACTAGCGGATGAGATGTACGAGCAGTACTTC. Its translation is CASSQLADEMYEQYF.

This clone was seen a single time. V and J are TRBV29-1 and TRBJ2-7, with 14 bases aligning to TRBD2. The CDR3 has 13 residues. V lost 5 bases to trimming and J lost 6 bases; unmatched junction nucleotides: 3. CDR1 and CDR2 (germline): SQVTM, ANQGSEA. In DNA, the CDR3 is TGCAGCGTTCCGGGACTAGCGGGAGCCGAGCAGTACTTC. It specifies CSVPGLAGAEQYF.

The V and J genes are TRBV7-2 and TRBJ2-7, with 15 positions matching TRBD2. The CDR3 is 17 amino acids. Germline V gene sequence: CDR1 SGHTA, CDR2 FQGNSA. Trimming removed 5 bases from V and 0 bases from J; junction bases left unmatched: 5. The CDR3 reads CASSRGTSGRSSYEQYF. The CDR3 coding sequence is TGTGCCAGCAGCCGAGGGACTAGCGGGAGGAGCTCCTACGAGCAGTACTTC.

The chain joins TRBV7-9 to TRBJ2-2, with 8 bases that match TRBD1. Germline V lookup: CDR1 SEHNR, CDR2 FQNEAQ (reference sequence). The CDR3 length is 15 residues. Trimming at V came to 4 bases and at J to 5 bases, leaving 6 bases not matched to a gene. The CDR3 loop reads CASSSRTGMTGELFF. The CDR3 DNA is TGTGCCAGCAGCTCAAGGACAGGGATGACCGGGGAGCTGTTTTTT.

As DNA, the CDR3 is TGTGCCAGCAGCCCAAGCCCGGGACAGGGGGGAGGGTACAATGAGCAGTTCTTC. It encodes CASSPSPGQGGGYNEQFF. The chain couples TRBV7-2 to TRBJ2-1; TRBD1 agrees at 11 bases. CDR1 is SGHTA, CDR2 FQGNSA, per germline. Trimming removed 5 bases from V and 4 bases from J; junction bases left unmatched: 13. This CDR3 region has 18 residues. The full variable domain, rest sourced from reference TRBV7-2 and TRBJ2-1, is GAGVSQSPSNKVTEKGKDVELRCDPISGHTALYWYRQSLGQGLEFLIYFQGNSAPDKSGLPSDRFSAERTGGSVSTLTIQRTQQEDSAVYLCASSPSPGQGGGYNEQFFGPGTRLTVL.

The genes are TRBV29-1 and TRBJ2-3, with 14 bases lining up with TRBD2. The CDR3 consists of 16 residues. V trimming: 4 bases; J trimming: 1 base; junction bases outside the gene matches: 4. Per the germline V gene, CDR1 is SQVTM and CDR2 is ANQGSEA. CDR3 residues: CSVGRGLAGGTDTQYF. The CDR3 coding sequence is TGCAGCGTTGGGCGGGGACTAGCGGGAGGCACAGATACGCAGTATTTT.

The rearrangement uses TRBV4-3 and TRBJ2-3; 15 nucleotides agree with TRBD2. Germline V gives CDR1 LGHNA, CDR2 YSLEER. V gave up 4 bases and J gave up 6 bases; unmatched junction bases: 11. This CDR3 region has 18 residues. The CDR3 DNA reads TGCGCCAGCAGCCCGTCCAAGGGGACTAGCGGGAGGTTGGATACGCAGTATTTT. It specifies CASSPSKGTSGRLDTQYF.

J is TRBJ1-1 and V is TRBV6-6; D gene uncertain. The CDR3 has 13 residues. With 8 bases removed from V and 2 bases from J, the gap between germline ends came to 12 bases. Per germline, CDR1 MNHNY and CDR2 SVGAGI (reference sequence). The CDR3 region is CASYQTGNTEAFF. The CDR3 region has the DNA TGTGCCAGCTACCAAACGGGAAACACTGAAGCTTTCTTT.

The gene calls are TRBV29-1 and TRBJ2-5; tentatively, D is TRBD2 (6 bases). V was trimmed by 2 bases and J by 4 bases, leaving 8 bases between them. The V gene's germline CDR1 is SQVTM and CDR2 ANQGSEA. The CDR3 totals 12 residues. This chain's CDR3 is CSVESGRETQYF. CDR3 DNA sequence: TGCAGCGTTGAATCCGGGAGAGAGACCCAGTACTTC.

The rearrangement uses TRBV11-2 and TRBJ2-1, with 9 bases identical to TRBD1. After removal of 3 bases from V and 6 bases from J, the junction contained 3 bases not matched to a gene. Germline V gene sequence: CDR1 SGHAT, CDR2 FQNNGV. The length of the CDR3 is 14 residues. In DNA form, the CDR3 reads TGTGCCAGCAGCTTCCGGGACAGGGTCAATGAGCAGTTCTTC. As protein: CASSFRDRVNEQFF. Full variable domain (rest looked up from reference TRBV11-2 and TRBJ2-1): EAGVAQSPRYKIIEKRQSVAFWCNPISGHATLYWYQQILGQGPKLLIQFQNNGVVDDSQLPKDRFSAERLKGVDSTLKIQPAKLEDSAVYLCASSFRDRVNEQFFGPGTRLTVL.

The chain is built from TRBV18 and TRBJ1-1, with D hard to call. The germline V gene encodes CDR1 KGHSH and CDR2 LQKENI. The CDR3 length is 15 residues. V was cut by 2 bases and J by 1 base, with 11 bases left in between. For the CDR3, the DNA is TGTGCCAGCTCACCAGGGTCAGGCCAGAACACTGAAGCTTTCTTT. This translates into CASSPGSGQNTEAFF. The full variable domain, its missing parts supplied by reference TRBV18 and TRBJ1-1, is NAGVMQNPRHLVRRRGQEARLRCSPMKGHSHVYWYRQLPEEGLKFMVYLQKENIIDESGMPKERFSAEFPKEGPSILRIQQVVRGDSAAYFCASSPGSGQNTEAFFGQGTRLTVV.

The chain carries TRBV6-6 and TRBJ2-1, with D perhaps matching TRBD2 (5 bases). Per germline, CDR1 MNHNY and CDR2 SVGAGI (reference sequence). Trimming left V 6 bases short and J 4 bases short, with 13 bases between. The CDR3 extends over 14 amino acids. The CDR3 DNA is TGTGCCAGCAGCCCCTCCGGACTTTACAATGAGCAGTTCTTC. Protein sequence: CASSPSGLYNEQFF.

The V and J genes are TRBV9 and TRBJ2-5; 11 nucleotides align to TRBD2. The length of the CDR3 is 15 residues. Germline V gene data show CDR1 as SGDLS and CDR2 as YYNGEE. The ends lost 4 bases at V and 5 bases at J; junction bases unmatched: 7. CDR3 loop: CASSTRLAGRETQYF. Written as DNA, the CDR3 is TGTGCCAGCAGCACCCGACTAGCGGGACGGGAGACCCAGTACTTC.

The chain is built from TRBV29-1 and TRBJ2-7; D is unresolved. V lost 0 bases to trimming and J lost 4 bases, with 13 bases between them. CDR3 length equals 14 residues. Germline-derived CDR1 and CDR2 are SQVTM and ANQGSEA. CDR3 sequence: CSVEDVLGSYEQYF. As DNA, the CDR3 is TGCAGCGTTGAAGATGTATTGGGCTCGTACGAGCAGTACTTC.

This rearrangement joins TRBV5-1 to TRBJ1-1, with unresolved D. V lost 2 bases and J lost 2, with 10 bases in between. The CDR3 covers 14 residues. Per the germline V gene, CDR1 is SGHRS and CDR2 is YFSETQ. The CDR3 region is CASSFDIVNTEAFF. CDR3 in DNA: TGCGCCAGCAGCTTCGACATCGTTAACACTGAAGCTTTCTTT.

The CDR3 is CASSPHRGNTEAFF. The DNA for the CDR3 is TGTGCCAGCAGCCCTCACAGGGGGAACACTGAAGCTTTCTTT. This chain links TRBV27 with TRBJ1-1, with TRBD1 matching 7 bases. CDR1 is MNHEY and CDR2 is SMNVEV in the germline V gene (reference sequence). With 6 bases clipped from V and 1 base from J, the junction kept 5 bases outside the gene matches. The CDR3 contains 14 residues.

The rearrangement links TRBV25-1 to TRBJ2-1, with D perhaps TRBD1 (5 bases). The length of the CDR3 is 14 residues. Germline-derived CDR1 and CDR2 are MGHDK and SYGVNS. Trimming took 4 bases from V and 7 from J, leaving 14 bases between them. CDR3 DNA sequence: TGTGCCAGCAGTGGGGCAGGGTCTTGGAATGAGCAGTTCTTC. Translating gives CASSGAGSWNEQFF.

The genes are TRBV15 and TRBJ2-7, with a possible D match to TRBD1 (5 bases). With 1 base removed from V and 2 bases from J, the gap between germline ends came to 9 bases. The CDR3 covers 14 residues. Germline loops: CDR1 LNHNV, CDR2 YYDKDF (reference sequence). CDR3 loop: CATSRGREAYEQYF. The CDR3 DNA sequence: TGTGCCACCAGCAGAGGCAGGGAAGCCTACGAGCAGTACTTC. The whole variable domain, filled in from reference TRBV15 and TRBJ2-7, reads DAMVIQNPRYQVTQFGKPVTLSCSQTLNHNVMYWYQQKSSQAPKLLFHYYDKDFNNEADTPDNFQSRRPNTSFCFLDIRSPGLGDTAMYLCATSRGREAYEQYFGPGTRLTVT.

This clone was found a few times. The V call is TRBV7-2, the J call TRBJ2-1; D is possibly TRBD2 (7 bases). V lost 6 bases and J 8 bases, leaving 20 bases between the germline ends. The CDR3 contains 15 residues. Germline V lookup: CDR1 SGHTA, CDR2 FQGNSA. The chain's CDR3 is CASREGGANGHEQFF. The CDR3 bases are TGTGCCAGCAGGGAGGGGGGGGCTAACGGCCATGAGCAGTTCTTC.

The count of this clone is one. The chain has TRBV5-1 and TRBJ2-5, with 8 bases lining up with TRBD1. The CDR3 runs 15 residues. Germline CDR1 reads SGHRS; CDR2 reads YFSETQ. J was trimmed by 5 bases and V by 0 bases; bases with no gene match: 6. In DNA, the CDR3 is TGCGCCAGCAGCTTGGATGGACAGGGTTTGGAGACCCAGTACTTC. Translating it yields CASSLDGQGLETQYF.

V gene TRBV2 combines with J gene TRBJ2-7; possible D gene TRBD1, 8 bases. The CDR3 is 15 amino acids. Trimming removed 10 bases from V and 5 bases from J, with 24 bases in between. Germline loops: CDR1 SNHLY, CDR2 FYNNEI. As DNA, the CDR3 is TGTGCCACCCACTCGGTTACAGGGGGAGGGGACGAGCAGTACTTC. As protein: CATHSVTGGGDEQYF.

This clone was counted only a few times. The chain joins TRBV5-1 to TRBJ2-7; D uncertain. CDR1 and CDR2 (germline): SGHRS, YFSETQ. This CDR3 comprises 14 residues. Trimming pared 0 bases from V and 2 bases from J, leaving 9 bases between. The CDR3 region is CASSLGLGTYEQYF. The CDR3 DNA reads TGCGCCAGCAGCTTGGGGCTAGGCACCTACGAGCAGTACTTC.

V and J are TRBV30 and TRBJ2-7, with 8 bases matching TRBD2. This CDR3 region has 17 residues. Germline V CDR1 and CDR2: GTSNPN, SVGIG (reference sequence). J was trimmed by 1 base and V by 5 bases; bases with no gene match: 16. The CDR3 region is CAWRSPFAGGGSYEQYF. CDR3 nucleotide sequence: TGTGCCTGGCGTTCTCCATTTGCGGGAGGAGGTTCCTACGAGCAGTACTTC.

This clone was seen a handful of times. The chain uses TRBV10-1 and TRBJ2-1; perhaps TRBD1 as D (6 bases). The CDR3 is 14 amino acids. The germline V gene has CDR1 WNHNN and CDR2 SYGVQD (reference sequence). V lost 6 bases and J lost 2, with 11 bases in between. This chain's CDR3 is CASSTAGAYNEQFF. In DNA form, the CDR3 reads TGCGCCAGCAGCACAGCAGGGGCCTACAATGAGCAGTTCTTC.

The chain is built from TRBV21-1 and TRBJ2-4; no check of the table's D call, TRBD1, against the DNA was made. TRBV21-1 is tagged as a pseudogene. This CDR3 spans 17 amino acids. CDR3 in amino acids: CASSKGGTGKSKNIQYF. The CDR3 bases are TGTGCCAGCAGCAAAGGGGGGACAGGGAAGTCCAAAAACATTCAGTACTTC.